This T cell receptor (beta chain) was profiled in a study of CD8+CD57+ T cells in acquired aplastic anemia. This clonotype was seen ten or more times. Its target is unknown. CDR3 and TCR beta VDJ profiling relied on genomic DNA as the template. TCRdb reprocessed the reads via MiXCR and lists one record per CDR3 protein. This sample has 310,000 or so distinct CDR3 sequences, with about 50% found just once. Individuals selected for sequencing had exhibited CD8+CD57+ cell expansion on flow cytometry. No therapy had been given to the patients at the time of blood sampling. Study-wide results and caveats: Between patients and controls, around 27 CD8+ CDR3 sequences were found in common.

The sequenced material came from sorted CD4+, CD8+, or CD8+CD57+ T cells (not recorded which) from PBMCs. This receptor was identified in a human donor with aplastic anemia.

CDR3 in amino acids: CASSFLGRSSGANVLTF. Here the CDR3 DNA reads TGTGCCAGCAGCTTCCTTGGACGGAGCTCTGGGGCCAACGTCCTGACTTTC. The rearrangement uses TRBV7-8 and TRBJ2-6; D gene unclear. In germline, CDR1 is SGHVS, CDR2 FQNEAQ. The CDR3 consists of 17 residues. Trimming took 3 bases from V and 0 from J, leaving 12 bases between them.